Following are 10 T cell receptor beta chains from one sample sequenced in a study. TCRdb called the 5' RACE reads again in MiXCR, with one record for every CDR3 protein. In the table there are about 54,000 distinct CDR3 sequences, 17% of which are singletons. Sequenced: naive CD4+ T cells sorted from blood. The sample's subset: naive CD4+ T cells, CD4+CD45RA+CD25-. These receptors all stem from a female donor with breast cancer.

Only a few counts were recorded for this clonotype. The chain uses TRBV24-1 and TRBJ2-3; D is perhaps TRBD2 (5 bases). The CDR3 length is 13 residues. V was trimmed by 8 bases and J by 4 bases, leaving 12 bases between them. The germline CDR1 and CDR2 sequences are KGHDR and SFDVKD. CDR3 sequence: CATKGAPPDTQYF. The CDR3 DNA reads TGTGCCACCAAGGGAGCCCCTCCAGATACGCAGTATTTT.

CDR3 nucleotides: TGTGCCAGCAGAAGGGACAGGGGACAAATGAACACTGAAGCTTTCTTT. This gives the protein CASRRDRGQMNTEAFF. V usage is TRBV2 and J usage is TRBJ1-1; 10 positions match TRBD1. The CDR3 length is 16 residues. Trimming removed 6 bases from V and 0 bases from J; junction bases left unmatched: 7. Germline CDR1 reads SNHLY; CDR2 reads FYNNEI.

Here the CDR3 reads CASSTQMNYGYTF. The CDR3 nucleotides read TGTGCCAGCAGTACACAGATGAACTATGGCTACACCTTC. The chain recombines TRBV6-6 with TRBJ1-2, with D hard to call. The germline V gene has CDR1 MNHNY and CDR2 SVGAGI (reference sequence). The length of the CDR3 is 13 residues. Trimming removed 5 bases at V and 2 bases at J, with 9 bases between.

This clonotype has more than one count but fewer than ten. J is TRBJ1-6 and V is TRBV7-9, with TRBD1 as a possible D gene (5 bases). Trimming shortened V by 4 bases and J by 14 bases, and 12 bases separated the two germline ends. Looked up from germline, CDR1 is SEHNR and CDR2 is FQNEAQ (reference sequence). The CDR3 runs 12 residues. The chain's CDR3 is CASSWGERSLHF. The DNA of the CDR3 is TGTGCCAGCAGCTGGGGGGAACGGTCCCTCCACTTT.

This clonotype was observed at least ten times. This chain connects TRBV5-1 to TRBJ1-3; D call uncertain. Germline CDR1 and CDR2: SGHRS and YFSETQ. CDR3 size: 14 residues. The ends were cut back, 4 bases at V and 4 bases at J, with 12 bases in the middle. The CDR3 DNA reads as TGCGCCAGCAGCACGGGAACAGCAGGAAACACCATATATTTT. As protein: CASSTGTAGNTIYF. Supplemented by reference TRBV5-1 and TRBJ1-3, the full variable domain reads KAGVTQTPRYLIKTRGQQVTLSCSPISGHRSVSWYQQTPGQGLQFLFEYFSETQRNKGNFPGRFSGRQFSNSRSEMNVSTLELGDSALYLCASSTGTAGNTIYFGEGSWLTVV.

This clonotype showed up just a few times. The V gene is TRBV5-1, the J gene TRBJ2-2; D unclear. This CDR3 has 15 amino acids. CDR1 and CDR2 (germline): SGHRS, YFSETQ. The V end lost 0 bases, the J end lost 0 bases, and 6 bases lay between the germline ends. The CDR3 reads CASSLELPNTGELFF. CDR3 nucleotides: TGCGCCAGCAGCTTGGAACTACCGAACACCGGGGAGCTGTTTTTT. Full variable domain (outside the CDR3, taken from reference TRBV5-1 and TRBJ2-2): KAGVTQTPRYLIKTRGQQVTLSCSPISGHRSVSWYQQTPGQGLQFLFEYFSETQRNKGNFPGRFSGRQFSNSRSEMNVSTLELGDSALYLCASSLELPNTGELFFGEGSRLTVL.

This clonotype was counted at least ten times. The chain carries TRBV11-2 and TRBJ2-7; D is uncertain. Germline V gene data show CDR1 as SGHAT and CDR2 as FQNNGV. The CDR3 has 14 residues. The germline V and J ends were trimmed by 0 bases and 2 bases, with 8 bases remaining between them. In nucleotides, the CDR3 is TGTGCCAGCAGCTTAGAGCGGCAAGCCTACGAGCAGTACTTC. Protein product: CASSLERQAYEQYF.

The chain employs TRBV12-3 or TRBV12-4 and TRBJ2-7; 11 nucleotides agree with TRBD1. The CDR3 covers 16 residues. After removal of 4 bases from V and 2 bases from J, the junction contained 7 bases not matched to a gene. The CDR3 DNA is TGTGCCAGCAGTTCATTTGTGGGACAGGGGGCCTACGAGCAGTACTTC. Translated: CASSSFVGQGAYEQYF.

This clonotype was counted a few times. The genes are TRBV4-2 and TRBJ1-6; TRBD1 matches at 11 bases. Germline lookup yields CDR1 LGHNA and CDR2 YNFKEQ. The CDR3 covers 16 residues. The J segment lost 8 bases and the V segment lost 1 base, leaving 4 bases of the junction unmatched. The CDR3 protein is CASSQGGQGAHSPLHF. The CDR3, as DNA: TGTGCCAGCAGCCAAGGTGGACAGGGGGCCCATTCACCCCTCCACTTT.

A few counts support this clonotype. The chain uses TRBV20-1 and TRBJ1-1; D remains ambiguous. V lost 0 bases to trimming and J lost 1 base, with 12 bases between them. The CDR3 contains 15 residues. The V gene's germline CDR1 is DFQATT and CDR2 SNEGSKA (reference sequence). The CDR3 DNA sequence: TGCAGTGCTAGAGATCGAATACACGGGAACACTGAAGCTTTCTTT. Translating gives CSARDRIHGNTEAFF.